Below, one T cell receptor (beta chain) is given with its context. Its antigen is undetermined. Reverse transcribed after extraction, RNA yielded cDNA as the sequencing template. Repertoires were generated with immunoSEQ multiplex PCR, while TCRdb's copy carries only in-frame clones and drops some. The table includes about 260,000 clones, 60% detected once. V gave up 7 bases and J gave up 4 bases, with 13 bases separating them. In germline, CDR1 is PRHDT, CDR2 FYEKMQ (reference sequence). The CDR3 consists of 13 residues. The sample is drawn from a study of CD8+ T cells in alopecia areata. Study-wide background: Patients in the treated group were given tofacitinib by mouth, 5 to 10 mg twice a day.

Treatment specified: oral pan-JAK inhibitor, 5-10 mg twice daily. Study-wide results and caveats: Sharing of TCR sequences between patients (possibly for HLA-related reasons) was less clear than in mice. The link between baseline CD8+ expansion and response remains uncertain with one nonresponder.

This specimen consisted of CD4+ T cells sorted from blood, obtained at week 52, from a patient treated with tofacitinib. The sequence derives from a human donor with alopecia areata. The chain has TRBV13 and TRBJ1-2; no firm D call. In DNA, the CDR3 is TGTGCCAGCACCCCCGGAGCAGGCTATGGCTACACCTTC. It is translated as CASTPGAGYGYTF.